A selection of T cell receptor beta chains follows, all from one sample in a study of cytomegalovirus exposure and HLA in healthy donors. The assay was immunoSEQ multiplex PCR, and TCRdb's table has in-frame clones only and misses some. The sample lists some 98,000 clones, about 70% occurring once. Sequenced input: PBMCs. The receptors derive from a human donor in good health. The CDR3 runs from the conserved cysteine through the conserved F or W. The D gene is left open where the match is weak. The size entry is marked missing in some rows and otherwise reads once, few, many or a size class.

clone size	V gene	J gene	D gene	CDR3 protein	CDR3 DNA
NA	TRBV7-9	TRBJ2-3	NA	CASSFQVGTDTQYF	TGTGCCAGCAGCTTCCAGGTTGGCACAGATACGCAGTATTTT
medium-sized	TRBV18	TRBJ2-7	TRBD1	CASSPPLALRQGFYEQYF	TGTGCCAGCTCACCACCGCTGGCTCTACGACAGGGGTTCTACGAGCAGTACTTC
many	TRBV29-1	TRBJ2-7	TRBD1	CSTGQGYEQYF	TGCAGCACCGGACAGGGCTACGAGCAGTACTTC
NA	TRBV6-1	TRBJ2-4	NA	CASSEGGSLNIQYF	TGTGCCAGCAGTGAAGGGGGCAGCCTAAACATTCAGTACTTC
NA	TRBV27	TRBJ2-4	TRBD1	CASRMTGKNIQYF	TGTGCCAGCAGAATGACAGGGAAAAACATTCAGTACTTC
NA	TRBV28	TRBJ1-5	NA	CASSFQQAIPPQHF	TGTGCCAGCAGTTTCCAACAGGCGATACCTCCCCAGCATTTT
NA	TRBV6-5	TRBJ2-7	TRBD1	CASRRRQGYEQYF	TGTGCCAGCAGGCGTCGACAGGGCTACGAGCAGTACTTC
NA	TRBV6-1	TRBJ1-5	NA	CASSEAYILAQHF	TGTGCCAGCAGTGAAGCGTACATCTTGGCCCAGCATTTT
NA	TRBV30	TRBJ2-2	NA	CAWSGTANTGELFF	TGTGCCTGGAGTGGGACAGCGAACACCGGGGAGCTGTTTTTT
NA	TRBV30	TRBJ1-1	NA	CAWADRNTEAFF	TGTGCCTGGGCAGACAGGAACACTGAAGCTTTCTTT
NA	TRBV4-3	TRBJ2-7	TRBD2	CASSRGLAGDHEQYF	TGCGCCAGCAGCCGGGGGCTAGCGGGAGATCACGAGCAGTACTTC
NA	TRBV6-6	TRBJ2-7	TRBD1	CASRNGQGKNYEQYF	TGTGCCAGCAGAAACGGACAGGGGAAAAACTACGAGCAGTACTTC
NA	TRBV5-1	TRBJ1-2	NA	CASSLASRQNYGYTF	TGCGCCAGCAGCTTGGCCAGTCGACAGAACTATGGCTACACCTTC
NA	TRBV7-9	TRBJ1-1	NA	CASSLRPESEAFF	TGTGCCAGCAGCCTAAGACCGGAGTCGGAAGCTTTCTTT
once	TRBV5-6	TRBJ1-1	NA	CASSLVGVNTEAFF	TGTGCCAGCAGCTTGGTCGGAGTGAACACTGAAGCTTTCTTT
once	TRBV18	TRBJ2-3	NA	CASSPTRDTSGNTQYF	TGTGCCAGCTCACCTACCCGGGACACTTCGGGTAATACGCAGTATTTT
NA	TRBV6-1	TRBJ1-1	NA	CASSRQAMNTEAFF	TGTGCCAGCAGTCGGCAGGCTATGAACACTGAAGCTTTCTTT
NA	TRBV6-5	TRBJ1-3	TRBD1	CASSSGQGAGNTIYF	TGTGCCAGCAGTTCGGGACAGGGGGCGGGAAACACCATATATTTT
once	TRBV2	TRBJ2-1	NA	CASSEASSTFSYNEQFF	TGTGCCAGCAGTGAAGCGTCGTCTACCTTCTCCTACAATGAGCAGTTCTTC
NA	TRBV7-8	TRBJ2-2	NA	CASSTEPRIAAGELFF	TGTGCCAGCAGCACGGAACCTAGGATCGCAGCCGGGGAGCTGTTTTTT
NA	TRBV25-1	TRBJ1-2	NA	CASSELGSNYGYTF	TGTGCCAGCAGTGAACTAGGGAGCAACTATGGCTACACCTTC
few	TRBV6-5	TRBJ2-2	TRBD2	CASSPGGQDTGELFF	TGTGCCAGCAGTCCGGGGGGGCAGGACACCGGGGAGCTGTTTTTT
NA	TRBV10-3	TRBJ2-3	NA	CAISGGVLTADTQYF	TGTGCCATCAGTGGGGGGGTCCTGACAGCAGATACGCAGTATTTT
NA	TRBV6-5	TRBJ2-1	TRBD2	CASRVAGVNEQFF	TGTGCCAGCAGGGTAGCGGGGGTTAATGAGCAGTTCTTC
NA	TRBV7-8	TRBJ2-2	NA	CASSKGGRGTGELFF	TGTGCCAGCAGCAAGGGCGGGCGGGGCACCGGGGAGCTGTTTTTT
NA	TRBV15	TRBJ2-2	NA	CATTGLGGGELFF	TGTGCCACCACCGGACTGGGTGGCGGGGAGCTGTTTTTT
NA	TRBV4-1	TRBJ2-5	TRBD2	CASSQDHWTSGVIQETQYF	TGCGCCAGCAGCCAAGATCACTGGACTAGCGGGGTAATCCAAGAGACCCAGTACTTC
once	TRBV7-8	TRBJ2-7	NA	CASSLASGVDEQYF	TGTGCCAGCAGCTTAGCGTCAGGTGTGGACGAGCAGTACTTC
NA	TRBV7-8	TRBJ1-4	TRBD1	CASSLAGGGEKLFF	TGTGCCAGCAGCTTGGCAGGGGGCGGCGAAAAACTGTTTTTT
NA	TRBV25-1	TRBJ2-6	NA	CASSASGTGANVLTF	TGTGCCAGCAGTGCCTCGGGGACTGGGGCCAACGTCCTGACTTTC
NA	TRBV5-1	TRBJ1-4	NA	CASSLSPGFEVEKLFF	TGCGCCAGCAGCTTGTCCCCAGGGTTTGAGGTTGAAAAACTGTTTTTT
NA	TRBV5-1	TRBJ2-5	TRBD2	CASSLGLAGGLEVETQYF	TGCGCCAGCAGCTTGGGTCTAGCGGGGGGACTAGAGGTGGAGACCCAGTACTTC
NA	TRBV28	TRBJ1-3	NA	CASSTLGAYSGNTIYF	TGTGCCAGCAGTACCTTGGGAGCCTACTCTGGAAACACCATATATTTT
NA	TRBV5-1	TRBJ2-7	TRBD1	CASGTELYEQYF	TGCGCCAGCGGGACAGAACTCTACGAGCAGTACTTC
once	TRBV19	TRBJ2-5	TRBD1	CATASRDRDVLETQYF	TGTGCCACCGCTTCCCGGGACAGGGACGTCCTGGAGACCCAGTACTTC
NA	TRBV5-1	TRBJ2-5	TRBD2	CASSLTGGRQETQYF	TGCGCCAGCAGCTTGACGGGAGGGAGACAAGAGACCCAGTACTTC
once	TRBV20-1	TRBJ2-1	NA	CSARSIDEQFF	TGCAGTGCGCGCTCTATCGATGAGCAGTTCTTC
NA	TRBV7-2	TRBJ2-3	NA	CASSSTPGGTDTQYF	TGTGCCAGCAGCTCCACCCCCGGTGGCACAGATACGCAGTATTTT
NA	TRBV29-1	TRBJ1-2	TRBD1	CSVDGQGRYGYTF	TGCAGCGTTGACGGACAGGGAAGGTATGGCTACACCTTC
few	TRBV10-3	TRBJ1-1	NA	CAISQVADNPTTEAFF	TGTGCCATCAGCCAAGTGGCAGACAACCCCACCACTGAAGCTTTCTTT
NA	TRBV6-1	TRBJ2-5	TRBD2	CASSDSGLAVGETQYF	TGTGCCAGCAGTGATTCCGGACTAGCGGTTGGAGAGACCCAGTACTTC
NA	TRBV9	TRBJ2-7	TRBD2	CASSVGASGRDAEQYF	TGTGCCAGCAGCGTAGGGGCTAGCGGGAGGGATGCCGAGCAGTACTTC
NA	TRBV10-2	TRBJ1-2	NA	CASQGNYGYTF	TGCGCCAGCCAGGGGAACTATGGCTACACCTTC
NA	TRBV5-1	TRBJ2-3	TRBD1	CASSLEGTGGTDTQYF	TGCGCCAGCAGCTTGGAAGGGACAGGGGGCACAGATACGCAGTATTTT
NA	TRBV6-5	TRBJ1-2	NA	CASTHKTGNYGYTF	TGTGCCAGCACACACAAGACAGGTAACTATGGCTACACCTTC
NA	TRBV5-6	TRBJ2-1	NA	CASSLAAGYEQFF	TGTGCCAGCAGCTTGGCCGCGGGCTATGAGCAGTTCTTC
NA	TRBV12-5	TRBJ1-5	TRBD1	CASGLARDRVDFSNQPQHF	TGTGCTAGTGGTTTGGCCCGGGACAGGGTAGACTTTAGCAATCAGCCCCAGCATTTT
NA	TRBV7-6	TRBJ1-5	NA	CASSLGAAQPQHF	TGTGCCAGCAGCTTAGGTGCGGCTCAGCCCCAGCATTTT
NA	TRBV27	TRBJ1-2	TRBD1	CASSFPGTGPNGYTF	TGTGCCAGCAGTTTTCCCGGGACAGGCCCTAATGGCTACACCTTC
NA	TRBV5-4	TRBJ2-7	TRBD1	CASSLVPGQGADEQYF	TGTGCCAGCAGCTTGGTCCCGGGACAGGGGGCAGACGAGCAGTACTTC
NA	TRBV10-3	TRBJ1-1	TRBD1	CATGPGQLAFF	TGTGCCACTGGGCCGGGACAGTTGGCTTTCTTT
NA	TRBV19	TRBJ2-1	NA	CASSPRRSYNEQFF	TGTGCCAGTAGTCCCCGGCGGTCTTACAATGAGCAGTTCTTC
NA	TRBV7-8	TRBJ1-2	TRBD1	CASSRDRVCGYTF	TGTGCCAGCAGCAGGGACAGGGTGTGCGGCTACACCTTC
NA	TRBV6-5	TRBJ2-3	TRBD1	CASSRQGLTDTQYF	TGTGCCAGCAGTAGACAGGGGCTCACAGATACGCAGTATTTT
NA	TRBV19	TRBJ2-7	TRBD2	CASTDRRTSGSYEQYF	TGTGCCAGTACCGACCGACGGACTAGCGGCTCCTACGAGCAGTACTTC
few	TRBV5-6	TRBJ2-7	TRBD2	CASSPGLRGYEQYF	TGTGCCAGCAGCCCGGGACTACGCGGTTACGAGCAGTACTTC
NA	TRBV7-8	TRBJ1-2	NA	CASSPGLNYGYTF	TGTGCCAGCAGCCCGGGACTCAACTATGGCTACACCTTC